Listed below are T cell receptor beta chains from one sample, sequenced in a study of cytomegalovirus exposure and HLA in healthy donors. Only in-frame clones appear in the TCRdb table, and some are missing; sequencing was by immunoSEQ multiplex PCR. The sample has 150,000 to 200,000 clones; 75% to 85% are singletons. Sample: PBMCs. Every receptor here comes from a man between 25 and 39 years old in good health and CMV-seropositive. Both conserved end residues are part of each CDR3. D genes are given only for firm matches.

d_gene	j_gene	v_gene	CDR3aa	CDR3nt
-	TRBJ1-1	TRBV19	CASSATMGTEAFF	TGTGCCAGTAGTGCAACTATGGGCACTGAAGCTTTCTTT
TRBD1	TRBJ1-3	TRBV5-6	CASSPGQGLGNTIYF	TGTGCCAGCAGCCCAGGACAGGGACTTGGAAACACCATATATTTT
-	TRBJ1-3	TRBV6-5	CASRTRSRNTIYF	TGTGCCAGCAGAACAAGGAGCAGAAACACCATATATTTT
-	TRBJ1-4	TRBV10-1	CASSDEVSNEKLFF	TGCGCCAGCAGTGACGAGGTTTCTAATGAAAAACTGTTTTTT
-	TRBJ2-1	TRBV21-1	CASSSSRAYNEQFF	TGTGCCAGCAGCAGTAGTAGAGCCTACAATGAGCAGTTCTTC
-	TRBJ1-2	TRBV6-6	CASSYPSDRNYGYTF	TGTGCCAGCAGTTACCCCAGCGACAGGAACTATGGCTACACCTTC
-	TRBJ1-2	TRBV11-3	CASSLGRGGYGYTF	TGTGCCAGCAGCTTAGGTCGGGGTGGCTATGGCTACACCTTC
TRBD1	TRBJ1-4	TRBV7-2	CASSSEPGQGGEKLFF	TGTGCCAGCAGCTCAGAGCCAGGACAGGGTGGAGAAAAACTGTTTTTT
TRBD1	TRBJ1-3	TRBV7-9	CASSKGQDPSGNTIYF	TGTGCCAGCAGCAAAGGACAGGACCCCTCTGGAAACACCATATATTTT
-	TRBJ2-7	TRBV29-1	CSATSTPSGEQYF	TGCAGCGCCACTTCGACACCCTCAGGGGAGCAGTACTTC
-	TRBJ2-2	TRBV7-2	CASSPTDLGGYTGELFF	TGTGCCAGCAGCCCAACCGATCTCGGAGGGTACACCGGGGAGCTGTTTTTT
-	TRBJ1-4	TRBV19	CASSIIAGAANEKLFF	TGTGCCAGTAGTATTATCGCAGGGGCCGCTAATGAAAAACTGTTTTTT
TRBD2	TRBJ2-1	TRBV4-2	CASSQERTGSGLAGEGRVQFF	TGTGCCAGCAGCCAAGAGAGGACGGGTAGCGGACTAGCGGGAGAAGGGAGAGTTCAGTTCTTC
-	TRBJ2-3	TRBV4-3	CASSQNGRSSTDTQYF	TGCGCCAGCAGCCAAAACGGTCGGAGTAGCACAGATACGCAGTATTTT
-	TRBJ2-7	TRBV6-5	CASPVQYF	TGTGCCTCCCCAGTGCAGTACTTC
TRBD1	TRBJ2-7	TRBV6-5	CASSYSSRGQPTF	TGTGCCAGCAGTTACTCGAGTAGGGGACAGCCTACCTTC
TRBD2	TRBJ2-7	TRBV6-5	CASSYSPSGKDEQYF	TGTGCCAGCAGTTACTCGCCTAGCGGGAAAGACGAGCAGTACTTC
-	TRBJ1-1	TRBV7-8	CASSSTGYTEAFF	TGTGCCAGCAGCTCTACAGGTTACACTGAAGCTTTCTTT